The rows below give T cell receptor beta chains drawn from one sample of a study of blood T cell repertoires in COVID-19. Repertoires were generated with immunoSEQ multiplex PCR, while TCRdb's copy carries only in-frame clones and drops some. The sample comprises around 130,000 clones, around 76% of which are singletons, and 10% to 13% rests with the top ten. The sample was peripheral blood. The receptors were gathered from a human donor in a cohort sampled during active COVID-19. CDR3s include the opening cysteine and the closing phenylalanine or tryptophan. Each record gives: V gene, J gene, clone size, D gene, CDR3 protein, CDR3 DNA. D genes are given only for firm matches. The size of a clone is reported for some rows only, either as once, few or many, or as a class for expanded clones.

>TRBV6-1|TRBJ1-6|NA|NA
CASSEAAGTLATLHF
TGTGCCAGCAGTGAAGCGGCCGGGACACTGGCGACCCTCCACTTT
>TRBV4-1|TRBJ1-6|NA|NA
CASSQDGQGHHNSPLHF
TGCGCCAGCAGCCAAGATGGGCAGGGCCACCATAATTCACCCCTCCACTTT
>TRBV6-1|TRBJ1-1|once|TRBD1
CASSVGQGVGNTEAFF
TGTGCCAGCAGTGTGGGACAGGGGGTAGGGAACACTGAAGCTTTCTTT
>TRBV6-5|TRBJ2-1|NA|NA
CASSWGWTIPDEQFF
TGTGCCAGCAGTTGGGGCTGGACTATACCGGATGAGCAGTTCTTC
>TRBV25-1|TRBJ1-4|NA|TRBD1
CASSTLGTGGEKLFF
TGTGCCAGCAGTACCCTGGGGACAGGGGGCGAAAAACTGTTTTTT
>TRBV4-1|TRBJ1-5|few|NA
CASSPIGKGGNQPQHF
TGCGCCAGCAGCCCTATTGGTAAAGGGGGCAATCAGCCCCAGCATTTT
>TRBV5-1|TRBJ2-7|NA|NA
CASSLEDTSYEQYF
TGCGCCAGCAGCTTGGAGGACACGTCCTACGAGCAGTACTTC
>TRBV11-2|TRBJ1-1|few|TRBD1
CASSLTGGPKGTEAFF
TGTGCCAGCAGCTTGACAGGGGGGCCAAAGGGGACTGAAGCTTTCTTT
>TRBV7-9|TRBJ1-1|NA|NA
CASSLIVELEAFF
TGTGCCAGCAGCTTAATTGTCGAGCTCGAAGCTTTCTTT
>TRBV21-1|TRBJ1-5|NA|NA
CASSKWDRGRGGNQPQHF
TGTGCCAGCAGCAAATGGGACAGGGGGCGCGGCGGCAATCAGCCCCAGCATTTT
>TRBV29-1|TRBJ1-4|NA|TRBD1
CSAGRTGSGEKLFF
TGCAGCGCCGGGCGGACAGGGTCGGGGGAAAAACTGTTTTTT
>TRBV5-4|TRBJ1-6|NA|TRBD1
CASSPDRSFYNSPLHF
TGTGCCAGCAGCCCGGACAGGTCCTTCTATAATTCACCCCTCCACTTT
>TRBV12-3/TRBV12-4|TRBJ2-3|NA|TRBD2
CASSLLAGDTQYF
TGTGCCAGCAGTTTACTAGCGGGGGATACGCAGTATTTT
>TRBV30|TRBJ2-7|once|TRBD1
CAWSDLGTGLYEQYF
TGTGCCTGGAGTGATTTAGGGACAGGTTTATACGAGCAGTACTTC
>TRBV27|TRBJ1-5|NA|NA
CASSLSEGINQPQHF
TGTGCCAGCAGTTTATCGGAGGGAATCAATCAGCCCCAGCATTTT
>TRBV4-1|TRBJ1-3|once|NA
CASSQTGSSGNTIYF
TGCGCCAGCAGCCAAACCGGGAGCTCTGGAAACACCATATATTTT
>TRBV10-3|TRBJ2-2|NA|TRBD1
CAISRDSGELFF
TGTGCCATCAGCAGGGACAGCGGGGAGCTGTTTTTT
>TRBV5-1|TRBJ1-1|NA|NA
CASSTLQGLNTEAFF
TGCGCCAGCAGCACCCTACAGGGCCTAAACACTGAAGCTTTCTTT
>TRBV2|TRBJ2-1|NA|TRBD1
CASTFFSGTGGDEQFF
TGTGCCAGCACCTTCTTCTCTGGGACAGGGGGGGATGAGCAGTTCTTC
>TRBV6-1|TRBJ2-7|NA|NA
CASSESARVGEQYF
TGTGCCAGCAGTGAAAGTGCCAGGGTGGGAGAGCAGTACTTC
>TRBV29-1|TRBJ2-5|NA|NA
CSVEGRGGETQYF
TGCAGCGTTGAAGGCAGGGGAGGGGAGACCCAGTACTTC
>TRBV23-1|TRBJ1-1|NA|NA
CASSQGEDGDNTEAFF
TGCGCCAGCAGTCAGGGGGAGGACGGCGATAACACTGAAGCTTTCTTT
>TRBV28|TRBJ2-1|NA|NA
CAVHRRGGEQFF
TGTGCCGTTCACCGGAGAGGGGGTGAGCAGTTCTTC
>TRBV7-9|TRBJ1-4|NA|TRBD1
CASSWGTGGEKLFF
TGTGCCAGCAGCTGGGGGACAGGCGGGGAAAAACTGTTTTTT
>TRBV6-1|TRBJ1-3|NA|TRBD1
CASSEGTGGVNTIYF
TGTGCCAGCAGTGAAGGGACAGGGGGCGTAAACACCATATATTTT
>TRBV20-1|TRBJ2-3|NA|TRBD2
CSASDHSGVLTDTQYF
TGCAGTGCTAGTGATCATAGCGGGGTCCTCACAGATACGCAGTATTTT
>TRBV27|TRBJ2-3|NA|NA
CASSLSKRGGDTQYF
TGTGCCAGCAGTTTATCGAAGAGGGGAGGAGATACGCAGTATTTT
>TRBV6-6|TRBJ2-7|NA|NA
CATKARDSGYEQYF
TGTGCCACCAAAGCGCGGGACAGCGGCTACGAGCAGTACTTC
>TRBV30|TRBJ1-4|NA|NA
CAWDSSGFGEKLFF
TGTGCCTGGGACTCTTCCGGGTTTGGGGAAAAACTGTTTTTT
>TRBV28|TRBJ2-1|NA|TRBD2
CASKAGVFYNEQFF
TGTGCCAGTAAAGCGGGGGTGTTTTACAATGAGCAGTTCTTC
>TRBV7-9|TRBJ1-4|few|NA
CASRRESGDEKLFF
TGTGCCAGCCGCCGAGAGTCAGGGGATGAAAAACTGTTTTTT
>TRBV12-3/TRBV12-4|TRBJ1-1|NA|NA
CASSFGTEAFF
TGTGCCAGCAGTTTCGGCACTGAAGCTTTCTTT
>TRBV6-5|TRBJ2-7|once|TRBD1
CASSPRQGAGEQYF
TGTGCCAGCAGTCCCCGGCAGGGGGCGGGCGAGCAGTACTTC
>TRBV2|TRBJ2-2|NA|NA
CASSENRGELFF
TGTGCCAGCAGTGAAAACAGGGGGGAGCTGTTTTTT
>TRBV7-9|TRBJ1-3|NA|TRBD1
CASSQTGRNTIYF
TGTGCCAGCAGCCAGACAGGGCGGAACACCATATATTTT
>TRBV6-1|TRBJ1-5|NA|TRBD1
CASSERPTQGTTQPQHF
TGTGCCAGCAGTGAACGCCCCACACAGGGGACCACTCAGCCCCAGCATTTT
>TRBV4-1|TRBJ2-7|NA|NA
CASSQGGPYEQYF
TGCGCCAGCAGCCAAGGGGGGCCCTACGAGCAGTACTTC
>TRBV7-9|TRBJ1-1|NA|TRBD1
CASSPAGTEEAFF
TGTGCCAGCAGCCCCGCCGGGACAGAGGAAGCTTTCTTT
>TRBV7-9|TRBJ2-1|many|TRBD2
CASTPGREPYNEQFF
TGTGCCAGCACCCCAGGGAGGGAACCTTACAATGAGCAGTTCTTC
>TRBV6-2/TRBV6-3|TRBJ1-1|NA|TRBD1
CASSARDREAFF
TGTGCCAGCAGTGCCCGGGACAGAGAAGCTTTCTTT
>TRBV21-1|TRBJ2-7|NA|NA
CASSLWRRVQTGDRSCEQYF
TGTGCCAGCAGTCTCTGGCGGAGGGTGCAGACAGGGGATAGGAGTTGCGAGCAGTACTTC
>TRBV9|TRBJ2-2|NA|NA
CASSVVSTGELFF
TGTGCCAGCAGCGTAGTCAGCACCGGGGAGCTGTTTTTT
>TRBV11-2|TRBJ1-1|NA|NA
CASRSEMGARNTEAFF
TGTGCCAGCAGGAGTGAAATGGGGGCGAGGAACACTGAAGCTTTCTTT
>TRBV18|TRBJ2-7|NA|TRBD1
CASSPGQGADEQYF
TGTGCCAGCTCACCGGGACAGGGGGCCGACGAGCAGTACTTC
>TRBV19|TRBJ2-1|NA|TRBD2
CASSIGLAGGYNEQFF
TGTGCCAGTAGTATAGGTCTAGCGGGGGGGTACAATGAGCAGTTCTTC
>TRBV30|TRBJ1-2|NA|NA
CAWSVGSWYGYTF
TGTGCCTGGAGTGTGGGCAGTTGGTATGGCTACACCTTC
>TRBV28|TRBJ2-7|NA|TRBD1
CASSKSGTDHEQYF
TGTGCCAGCAGTAAATCCGGGACAGATCACGAGCAGTACTTC
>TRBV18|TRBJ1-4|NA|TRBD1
CASSQTGVAKEKLFF
TGTGCCAGCTCACAAACAGGGGTCGCGAAAGAAAAACTGTTTTTT
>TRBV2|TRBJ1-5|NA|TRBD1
CASSVGQGYQPQHF
TGTGCCAGCAGTGTGGGACAGGGTTATCAGCCCCAGCATTTT
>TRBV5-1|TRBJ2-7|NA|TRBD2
CASRRGGSSYEQYF
TGCGCCAGCCGCCGGGGGGGCAGCTCCTACGAGCAGTACTTC
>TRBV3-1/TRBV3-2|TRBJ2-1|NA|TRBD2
CASSRSGGSYNEQFF
TGTGCCAGCAGCCGTAGCGGGGGTTCATACAATGAGCAGTTCTTC
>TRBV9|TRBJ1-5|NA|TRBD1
CASSADRVGQPQHF
TGTGCCAGCAGCGCTGACAGGGTCGGCCAGCCCCAGCATTTT
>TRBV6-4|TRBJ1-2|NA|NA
CASSDTPQEGVSRRGYTF
TGTGCCAGCAGTGACACTCCACAGGAAGGGGTTTCCCGGCGGGGCTACACCTTC
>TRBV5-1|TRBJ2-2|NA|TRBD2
CASSLELAGGLFTGELFF
TGCGCCAGCAGCTTGGAACTAGCGGGGGGTTTGTTCACCGGGGAGCTGTTTTTT
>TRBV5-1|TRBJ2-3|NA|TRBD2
CASMASGGPSDTQYF
TGCGCCAGCATGGCTAGCGGGGGGCCGAGTGATACGCAGTATTTT
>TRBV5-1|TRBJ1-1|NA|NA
CASSLGLAEANTEAFF
TGCGCCAGCAGCTTGGGACTCGCGGAAGCCAACACTGAAGCTTTCTTT
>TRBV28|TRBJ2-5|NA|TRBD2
CASSSYGGKGLAGTKETQYF
TGTGCCAGCAGTTCATATGGGGGAAAGGGACTAGCGGGGACCAAAGAGACCCAGTACTTC
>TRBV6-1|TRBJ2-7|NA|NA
CASSEALTVSSYEQYF
TGTGCCAGCAGTGAAGCGCTAACGGTTAGCTCCTACGAGCAGTACTTC
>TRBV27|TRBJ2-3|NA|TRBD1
CASSPPGDRGTDTQYF
TGTGCCAGCAGTCCGCCCGGGGACAGGGGCACAGATACGCAGTATTTT
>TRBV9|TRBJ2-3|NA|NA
CASSPPADTQYF
TGTGCCAGCAGCCCCCCCGCAGATACGCAGTATTTT